This entry concerns a single TCR beta chain. Regarding time point: newly diagnosed GD, antithyroid drugs for less than 3 months. Isolated PBMC RNA provided the starting material for the TCR library. Patients came through an endocrinology department, and that department was in Xi'an, China. This entry belongs to a study of regulatory T cells in long-lasting Graves disease. Study overall: Graves' patients with a new diagnosis had received antithyroid drugs under 3 months.

Relying on iRepertoire HTBI primers and Arm-PCR of CDR3 regions, the team built TCR beta libraries. MiXCR was run by TCRdb on the multiplex PCR reads, yielding one entry per CDR3 protein. This table has some 500,000 distinct CDR3 sequences, 15% to 20% appearing once. The V gene lost 0 bases and the J gene lost 6 bases, with 12 bases spanning the gap. Germline values: CDR1 SGHRS, CDR2 YFSETQ. The CDR3 totals 15 residues. The same data also contributed to another study, on T cells in Graves' hyperthyroidism and ophthalmopathy. That work states: First-round RT-PCR targeting the TCR CDR3 was performed with the HTBI primer set. Clonotypes that were expanded in thyroid above 0.001 mostly appeared in blood too.

The TCR was taken from a woman aged 40 to 65 with Graves disease. The rearrangement uses TRBV5-1 and TRBJ1-4, with D perhaps matching TRBD1 (5 bases). The sample was peripheral blood mononuclear cells (PBMCs), taken at new diagnosis, from a patient treated with antithyroid drugs. The CDR3 reads CASSLAPGTYEKLFF. The CDR3 nucleotides are TGCGCCAGCAGCTTGGCCCCCGGGACCTATGAAAAACTGTTTTTT.